These T cell receptor beta chains were read from a single sample in a study of CD8 T cells in Susac syndrome. Using its own MiXCR run on the immunoSEQ multiplex PCR reads, TCRdb lists one record per CDR3 protein. The table has 400,000 to 550,000 distinct CDR3 sequences, 75% to 90% seen once; the top ten hold more than 0.09%. Material: CD8+ T cells from PBMCs. The source of these receptors is a human donor with multiple sclerosis. Each CDR3 is given with its conserved first and last residue. A D gene is named only where the DNA matches it firmly. Rows give clone size only sometimes, using once, few, many, or a class for an expanded clone.

TRBJ1-4 TRBD1 TRBV5-1 - CASSFSLGQGSEKLFF TGCGCCAGCAGCTTCTCTTTGGGACAGGGGAGTGAAAAACTGTTTTTT
TRBJ1-1 - TRBV2 once CASSEAGLTNTEAFF TGTGCCAGCAGTGAAGCGGGACTTACGAACACTGAAGCTTTCTTT
TRBJ2-3 - TRBV7-9 - CASRLGVEGTDTQYF TGTGCCAGCAGGTTAGGCGTAGAAGGGACAGATACGCAGTATTTT
TRBJ1-4 - TRBV5-8 few CASSLNEKLFF TGTGCCAGCAGCCTGAATGAAAAACTGTTTTTT
TRBJ2-3 - TRBV9 few CASSVDPLNPTQYF TGTGCCAGCAGCGTAGACCCCCTAAATCCTACGCAGTATTTT
TRBJ2-7 - TRBV2 - CASSEDPLMAQEYF TGTGCCAGCAGTGAAGATCCATTGATGGCGCAGGAGTACTTC
TRBJ2-1 TRBD1 TRBV20-1 - CSAPKGDRGYNEQFF TGCAGTGCTCCAAAGGGGGACAGGGGTTACAATGAGCAGTTCTTC
TRBJ1-2 - TRBV20-1 - CSAGQGQNYGYTF TGCAGTGCTGGTCAGGGGCAGAACTATGGCTACACCTTC
TRBJ2-7 TRBD1 TRBV4-1 - CASSQVWRQGFYEQYF TGCGCCAGCAGCCAAGTTTGGAGACAGGGGTTCTACGAGCAGTACTTC
TRBJ1-2 - TRBV15 - CATSRVGREHFPEGYTF TGTGCCACCAGCAGAGTAGGGAGGGAGCACTTCCCCGAGGGCTACACCTTC
TRBJ2-3 TRBD2 TRBV6-4 - CASSAETSGTDTQYF TGTGCCAGCAGTGCGGAGACTAGCGGCACAGATACGCAGTATTTT
TRBJ1-1 TRBD1 TRBV5-1 - CASSLGGQGAAITEAFF TGCGCCAGCAGCTTAGGGGGCCAGGGGGCAGCGATCACTGAAGCTTTCTTT
TRBJ1-5 - TRBV6-1 few CASNFREEGNQPQHF TGTGCCAGCAACTTCAGGGAGGAAGGCAATCAGCCCCAGCATTTT
TRBJ2-7 TRBD2 TRBV19 once CASSTPTGEGSYEQYF TGTGCCAGTAGTACTCCGACCGGGGAGGGGAGCTACGAGCAGTACTTC
TRBJ2-3 - TRBV27 - CASSLYGAAGGTGDTQYF TGTGCCAGCAGTTTATACGGTGCGGCGGGCGGAACGGGAGATACGCAGTATTTT
TRBJ2-5 - TRBV7-2 few CASSQRTDTQETQYF TGTGCCAGCAGCCAGCGGACAGATACGCAAGAGACCCAGTACTTC
TRBJ2-1 TRBD2 TRBV20-1 - CSARDPGLAYNEQFF TGCAGTGCTAGAGATCCGGGACTAGCTTACAATGAGCAGTTCTTC
TRBJ2-7 - TRBV10-1 - CASSDLGVYEQYF TGCGCCAGCAGTGATCTCGGAGTCTACGAGCAGTACTTC
TRBJ2-1 TRBD2 TRBV3-1 - CASSLSWEGFNEQFF TGTGCCAGCAGTTTGTCGTGGGAGGGATTTAATGAGCAGTTCTTC
TRBJ2-2 - TRBV19 - CASSIDDGLDTGELFF TGTGCCAGTAGTATAGATGATGGGTTAGACACCGGGGAGCTGTTTTTT
TRBJ1-1 - TRBV19 - CASSTTTGLNTEAFF TGTGCCAGTAGTACCACGACGGGCCTGAACACTGAAGCTTTCTTT
TRBJ1-1 - TRBV30 - CAWICCPSFMNTEAFF TGTGCCTGGATATGCTGCCCATCCTTCATGAACACTGAAGCTTTCTTT
TRBJ1-2 - TRBV6-6 - CASSFLRASEGYTF TGTGCCAGCAGTTTTCTGCGGGCTTCGGAGGGCTACACCTTC
TRBJ2-1 - TRBV7-9 - CASSWDPSGTYNEQFF TGTGCCAGCAGCTGGGACCCCTCAGGCACCTACAATGAGCAGTTCTTC
TRBJ2-7 TRBD2 TRBV27 - CASSYDSGATYEQYF TGTGCCAGCAGTTACGATAGCGGGGCCACCTACGAGCAGTACTTC
TRBJ2-7 - TRBV6-5 once CASSYSESAGYEQYF TGTGCCAGCAGTTACTCCGAGTCGGCCGGCTACGAGCAGTACTTC
TRBJ2-7 TRBD1 TRBV28 few CASTSGGGEQYF TGTGCCAGCACTTCAGGGGGCGGTGAGCAGTACTTC
TRBJ2-7 - TRBV7-8 - CASSLVGVTYEQYF TGTGCCAGCAGCTTAGTCGGCGTCACCTACGAGCAGTACTTC
TRBJ2-1 TRBD2 TRBV4-1 - CASSQAGGRQFF TGCGCCAGCAGCCAAGCGGGGGGAAGACAGTTCTTC